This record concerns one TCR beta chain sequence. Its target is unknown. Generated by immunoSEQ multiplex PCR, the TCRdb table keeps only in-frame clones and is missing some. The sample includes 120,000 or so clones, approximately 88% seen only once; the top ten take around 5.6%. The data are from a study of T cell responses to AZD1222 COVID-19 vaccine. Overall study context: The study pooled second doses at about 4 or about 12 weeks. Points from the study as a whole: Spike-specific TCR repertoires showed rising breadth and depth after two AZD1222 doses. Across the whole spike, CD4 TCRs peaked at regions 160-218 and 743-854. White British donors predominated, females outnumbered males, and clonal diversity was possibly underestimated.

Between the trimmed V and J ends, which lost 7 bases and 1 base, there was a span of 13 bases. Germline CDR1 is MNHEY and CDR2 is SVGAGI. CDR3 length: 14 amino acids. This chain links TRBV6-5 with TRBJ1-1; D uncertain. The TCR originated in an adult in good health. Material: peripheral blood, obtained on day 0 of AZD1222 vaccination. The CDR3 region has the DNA TGTGCCAGCATCCCGATCCGAGGGAACACTGAAGCTTTCTTT. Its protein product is CASIPIRGNTEAFF.